This entry lists 19 T cell receptor beta chains sequenced from one sample in a study of blood T cell repertoires in COVID-19. Method: immunoSEQ multiplex PCR; TCRdb's copy keeps in-frame clones and lacks some. Among 88,000 or so clones listed, roughly 77% were seen once. Sequenced input: peripheral blood. The receptors stem from a human donor in a cohort sampled during active COVID-19.

The chain couples TRBV7-6 to TRBJ1-1, with 9 positions matching TRBD1. The J segment lost 1 base and the V segment lost 5 bases, leaving 8 bases of the junction unmatched. Germline lookup yields CDR1 SGHVS and CDR2 FNYEAQ. The CDR3 sequence is 16 residues long. CDR3 residues: CASSPGQGLANTEAFF. The CDR3 DNA reads as TGTGCCAGCAGCCCGGGACAGGGTTTAGCGAACACTGAAGCTTTCTTT.

The chain couples TRBV7-8 to TRBJ2-3; 8 bases are shared with TRBD2. Germline CDR1 SGHVS, CDR2 FQNEAQ. The CDR3 contains 16 residues. V lost 0 bases to trimming and J lost 0 bases; unmatched junction nucleotides: 2. The CDR3 loop reads CASSLAGRASTDTQYF. CDR3 nucleotide sequence: TGTGCCAGCAGCTTAGCCGGGAGGGCGAGCACAGATACGCAGTATTTT.

The rearrangement links TRBV19 to TRBJ2-1, with 13 bases that match TRBD2. Trimming removed 6 bases from V and 7 bases from J; junction bases left unmatched: 3. CDR3 length equals 14 residues. Germline CDR1 LNHDA, CDR2 SQIVND (reference sequence). The CDR3 loop is CASSTGLAGNEQFF. CDR3 nucleotides: TGTGCCAGTAGCACGGGACTAGCGGGAAATGAGCAGTTCTTC.

A word on this clone: At one end, the junction sequence differs from germline, possibly due to a read error. In DNA, the CDR3 is TGTGCCAGCAGCGAAGGGGACAGGGGATATGGCTACACCTTC. Protein sequence: CASSEGDRGYGYTF. This chain uses TRBV6-1 with TRBJ1-2, with 10 bases lining up with TRBD1. Germline CDR1 is MNHNS and CDR2 is SASEGT. The CDR3 length is 14 residues.

The chain employs TRBV6-6 and TRBJ1-6; no reliable D call. Trimming shortened V by 5 bases and J by 7 bases, and 9 bases separated the two germline ends. This CDR3 has 13 residues. The germline V gene encodes CDR1 MNHNY and CDR2 SVGAGI (reference sequence). The CDR3 DNA reads TGTGCCAGCAGTACCCCACACAATTCACCCCTCCACTTT. Translated, it gives CASSTPHNSPLHF.

The chain couples TRBV10-1 to TRBJ2-7; D gene unclear. The V and J ends lost 3 bases and 1 base respectively, with 7 bases between them. Germline CDR1 is WNHNN and CDR2 is SYGVQD (reference sequence). The CDR3 is 13 residues long. The CDR3 region has the DNA TGCGCCAGCAGTGACGCGCCTTCCTACGAGCAGTACTTC. It yields the protein CASSDAPSYEQYF.

This clone has at least ten counts. V gene TRBV4-2 combines with J gene TRBJ2-7; no clear D gene. The V gene lost 0 bases and the J gene lost 0 bases, with 6 bases spanning the gap. This CDR3 comprises 14 residues. The germline CDR1 and CDR2 sequences are LGHNA and YNFKEQ. The DNA of the CDR3 is TGTGCCAGCAGCCAAGATCACACCTCCTACGAGCAGTACTTC. It encodes CASSQDHTSYEQYF.

This chain joins TRBV11-2 and TRBJ2-1, with 7 bases identical to TRBD2. Unmatched junction bases numbered 13, after V lost 5 bases and J lost 9 bases. The CDR3 contains 15 residues. Germline values: CDR1 SGHAT, CDR2 FQNNGV. Written as DNA, the CDR3 is TGTGCCAGCAGCCCAAGACGGGGGAGGGCGCTTGAGCAGTTCTTC. It is translated as CASSPRRGRALEQFF.

V gene TRBV15 combines with J gene TRBJ1-1, with 9 bases lining up with TRBD1. J gave up 5 bases and V 2 bases, and 9 bases lay outside the gene matches. This CDR3 is 16 amino acids long. CDR1 LNHNV and CDR2 YYDKDF come from the germline V gene (reference sequence). The CDR3 loop reads CATSRRKQGAYTEAFF. CDR3 nucleotide sequence: TGTGCCACCAGCAGAAGGAAACAGGGGGCATATACTGAAGCTTTCTTT. The full variable domain, with the rest looked up from reference TRBV15 and TRBJ1-1, is DAMVIQNPRYQVTQFGKPVTLSCSQTLNHNVMYWYQQKSSQAPKLLFHYYDKDFNNEADTPDNFQSRRPNTSFCFLDIRSPGLGDTAMYLCATSRRKQGAYTEAFFGQGTRLTVV.

V usage is TRBV19 and J usage is TRBJ2-7; 9 positions match TRBD1. The germline V gene has CDR1 LNHDA and CDR2 SQIVND (reference sequence). With V trimmed by 10 bases and J by 6 bases, 7 bases remained unmatched. This CDR3 contains 12 residues. The CDR3 spells CATRDRDREQYF. CDR3 coding DNA: TGTGCCACCAGGGACAGGGATCGCGAGCAGTACTTC.

The V gene is TRBV18, the J gene TRBJ2-3; 10 bases agree with TRBD2. The ends lost 8 bases at V and 2 bases at J; junction bases unmatched: 4. The CDR3 covers 14 residues. Per germline, CDR1 KGHSH and CDR2 LQKENI. The CDR3 here is CASRTSGDTDTQYF. In DNA, the CDR3 is TGTGCCAGCCGGACTAGCGGAGACACAGATACGCAGTATTTT.

There are a few counts of this clone. The chain combines TRBV6-1 with TRBJ2-7; a possible D gene is TRBD2 (6 bases). The CDR3 runs to 14 residues. Germline V gene lookup returns CDR1 MNHNS and CDR2 SASEGT. V was cut by 1 base and J by 3 bases, with 10 bases left in between. The CDR3 sequence: CASSEEEGRYEQYF. CDR3 nucleotide sequence: TGTGCCAGCAGTGAAGAGGAGGGCCGCTACGAGCAGTACTTC.

J is TRBJ2-3 and V is TRBV5-6; D gene ambiguous. The germline V gene has CDR1 SGHDT and CDR2 YYEEEE. The CDR3 is 16 amino acids. V gave up 0 bases and J gave up 5 bases, with 16 bases separating them. In DNA, the CDR3 is TGTGCCAGCAGCTTGGTCTCCGGAGAACTGGGAGATACGCAGTATTTT. This translates into CASSLVSGELGDTQYF. Full variable domain (missing parts from reference TRBV5-6 and TRBJ2-3): DAGVTQSPTHLIKTRGQQVTLRCSPKSGHDTVSWYQQALGQGPQFIFQYYEEEERQRGNFPDRFSGHQFPNYSSELNVNALLLGDSALYLCASSLVSGELGDTQYFGPGTRLTVL.

This chain links TRBV28 with TRBJ1-2, with D tentatively TRBD1 (6 bases). Looked up from germline, CDR1 is MDHEN and CDR2 is SYDVKM. CDR3 size: 14 residues. V dropped 3 bases and J dropped 9 bases, with 17 bases sitting between them. CDR3 in amino acids: CASSFQGTYYRYTF. The CDR3 DNA reads TGTGCCAGCAGTTTCCAAGGGACATATTATCGCTACACCTTC.

The chain carries TRBV5-6 and TRBJ2-1; 15 nucleotides match TRBD2. In germline, CDR1 is SGHDT, CDR2 YYEEEE. V shed 3 bases, J shed 5 bases, and the junction held 3 bases outside the gene matches. CDR3 length equals 16 residues. CDR3 protein: CASSWGTSGGNNEQFF. The CDR3 DNA reads TGTGCCAGCAGCTGGGGGACTAGCGGGGGGAACAATGAGCAGTTCTTC.

The J gene is TRBJ1-3, the V gene TRBV19; D is undetermined. Germline CDR1 reads LNHDA; CDR2 reads SQIVND (reference sequence). This CDR3 spans 13 amino acids. The ends were cut back, 5 bases at V and 0 bases at J, with 5 bases in the middle. CDR3 nucleotides: TGTGCCAGTAGTTCCCTCTCTGGAAACACCATATATTTT. Translation: CASSSLSGNTIYF.

The V call is TRBV7-9, the J call TRBJ2-1, with 8 bases aligning to TRBD2. Germline V gene lookup returns CDR1 SEHNR and CDR2 FQNEAQ (reference sequence). CDR3 length equals 14 residues. Trimming removed 6 bases from V and 8 bases from J; junction bases left unmatched: 9. CDR3 sequence: CASSPGREVDEQFF. CDR3 in DNA: TGTGCCAGCAGTCCTGGGCGGGAGGTCGATGAGCAGTTCTTC.

V is TRBV6-5 and J is TRBJ2-7; no reliable D call. Deletions cut 0 bases from V and 2 bases from J, with 14 bases between. The length of the CDR3 is 16 residues. The germline V gene encodes CDR1 MNHEY and CDR2 SVGAGI. The CDR3 is CASSYSILAGTYEQYF. DNA for the CDR3: TGTGCCAGCAGTTACTCGATTTTGGCAGGTACCTACGAGCAGTACTTC.

V is TRBV6-5 and J is TRBJ2-2, with D unresolved. The CDR3 is made up of 14 amino acids. The V end lost 0 bases, the J end lost 2 bases, and 4 bases lay between the germline ends. Germline V gives CDR1 MNHEY, CDR2 SVGAGI. This chain's CDR3 is CASSYSGNTGELFF. The CDR3 nucleotides read TGTGCCAGCAGTTACTCGGGCAACACCGGGGAGCTGTTTTTT.